This TCR beta chain emerged from a study of T cells in Graves' hyperthyroidism and ophthalmopathy. TCR beta CDR3 regions were amplified from RNA. Using the HTBI primer set, a first-round RT-PCR was run on the TCR CDR3. TCRdb independently ran MiXCR on the multiplex PCR reads; one entry per CDR3 protein. In the table there are roughly 700,000 distinct CDR3 sequences, around 40% of which are singletons. In this sample, this clonotype turned up many times. The CDR3 loop spans 12 amino acids. Trimming removed 10 bases from V and 6 bases from J; junction bases left unmatched: 8. Germline-derived CDR1 and CDR2 are ENHRY and SYGVKD.

The TCR originated in a woman aged 40 to 50 with Graves' hyperthyroidism. Sample: blood. This chain uses TRBV10-3 with TRBJ2-7, with 8 bases fitting TRBD1. This chain's CDR3 is CASQPDRVEQYF. The CDR3 DNA sequence: TGTGCCAGCCAACCGGACAGGGTCGAGCAGTACTTC.